This T cell receptor (beta chain) comes out of a study of spatial heterogeneity in lung cancer. Sample time point: blood at routine non-recurrence follow-up after resection. Germline values: CDR1 SGHVS, CDR2 FQNEAQ. V lost 8 bases to trimming and J lost 1 base, with 19 bases between them. CDR3 length: 16 residues. Via MiXCR, TCRdb re-called the 5' RACE reads, giving one row per CDR3 protein. Of under 150,000 distinct CDR3 sequences detected, approximately 11% appear once; the ten largest clones hold approximately 24%. The genes are TRBV7-8 and TRBJ2-3; D is undetermined. The TCR was taken from a female donor with early-stage non-small cell lung cancer. This sample comprised PBMCs, obtained at follow-up. The CDR3: CASQPGPEGGTDTQYF. In DNA, the CDR3 is TGTGCCAGCCAACCCGGACCAGAAGGCGGCACAGATACGCAGTATTTT.